This TCR beta chain was documented in a study of T cells in narcolepsy. Generated by immunoSEQ multiplex PCR, the TCRdb table keeps only in-frame clones and is missing some. The repertoire includes tens of thousands of clones, roughly two thirds of them detected once, and around 12% sits in the top ten. Study-wide points: Blood of same and different patients, but not healthy controls, reportedly held recurring autoreactive clonotypes.

As regards this clone: The antigen is unknown.

The clonotype originates from a human donor in good health. The sample was memory (CD45RA-) CD4+ T cells from blood.

The CDR3 nucleotides read TGTGCCAGCAGCCCGAGGGACAATGAGCAGTTCTTC. Its protein is CASSPRDNEQFF. This chain uses TRBV11-1 with TRBJ2-1; possibly TRBD2 for D (5 bases). Looked up from germline, CDR1 is SGHAT and CDR2 is FQDESV (reference sequence). The V and J ends lost 5 bases and 5 bases respectively, with 7 bases between them. The length of the CDR3 is 12 residues.